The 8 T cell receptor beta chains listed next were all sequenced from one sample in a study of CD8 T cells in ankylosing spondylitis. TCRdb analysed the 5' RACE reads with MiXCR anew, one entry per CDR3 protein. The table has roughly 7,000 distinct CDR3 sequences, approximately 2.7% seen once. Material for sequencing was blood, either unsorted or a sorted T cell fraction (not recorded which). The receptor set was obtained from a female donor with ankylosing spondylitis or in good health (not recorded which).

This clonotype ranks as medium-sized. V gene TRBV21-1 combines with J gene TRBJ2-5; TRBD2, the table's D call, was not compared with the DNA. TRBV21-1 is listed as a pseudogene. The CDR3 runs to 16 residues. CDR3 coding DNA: TGTGCCAGCAGCACCGGAAGGACTAGCTTGGGAGAGACCCAGTACTTC. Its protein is CASSTGRTSLGETQYF.

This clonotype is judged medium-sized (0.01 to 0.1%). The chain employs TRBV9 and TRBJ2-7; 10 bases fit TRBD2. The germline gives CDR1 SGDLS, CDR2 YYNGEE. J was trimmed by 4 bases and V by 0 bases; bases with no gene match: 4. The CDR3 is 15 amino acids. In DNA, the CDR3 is TGTGCCAGCAGCGTAGGAAGAGCGGGAGGGTACGAGCAGTACTTC. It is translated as CASSVGRAGGYEQYF.

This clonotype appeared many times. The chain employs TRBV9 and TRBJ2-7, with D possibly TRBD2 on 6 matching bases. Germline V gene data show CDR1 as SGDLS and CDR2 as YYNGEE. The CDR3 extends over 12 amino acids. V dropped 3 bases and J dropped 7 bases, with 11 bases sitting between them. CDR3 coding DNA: TGTGCCAGCAGCGCCCTGGGGGGAGAGCAGTACTTC. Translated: CASSALGGEQYF.

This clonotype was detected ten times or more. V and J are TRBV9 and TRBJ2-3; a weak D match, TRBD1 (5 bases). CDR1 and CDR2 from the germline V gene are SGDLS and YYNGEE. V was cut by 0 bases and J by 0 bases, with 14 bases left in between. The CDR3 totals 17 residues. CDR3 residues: CASSVEQTATSTDTQYF. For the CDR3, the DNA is TGTGCCAGCAGCGTAGAGCAGACAGCTACAAGCACAGATACGCAGTATTTT. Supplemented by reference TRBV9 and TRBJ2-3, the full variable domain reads DSGVTQTPKHLITATGQRVTLRCSPRSGDLSVYWYQQSLDQGLQFLIQYYNGEERAKGNILERFSAQQFPDLHSELNLSSLELGDSALYFCASSVEQTATSTDTQYFGPGTRLTVL.

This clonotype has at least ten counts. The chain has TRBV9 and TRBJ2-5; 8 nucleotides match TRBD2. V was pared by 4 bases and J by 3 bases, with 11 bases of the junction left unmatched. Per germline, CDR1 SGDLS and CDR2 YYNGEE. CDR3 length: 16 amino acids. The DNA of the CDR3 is TGTGCCAGCAGCCACCCAGAGCGGGAGTGGGAAGAGACCCAGTACTTC. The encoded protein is CASSHPEREWEETQYF.

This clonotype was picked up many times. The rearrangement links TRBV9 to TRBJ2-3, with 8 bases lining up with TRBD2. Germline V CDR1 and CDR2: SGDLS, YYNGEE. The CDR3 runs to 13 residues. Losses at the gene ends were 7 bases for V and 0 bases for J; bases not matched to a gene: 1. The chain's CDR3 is CASGLASTDTQYF. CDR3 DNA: TGTGCCAGCGGACTAGCAAGCACAGATACGCAGTATTTT. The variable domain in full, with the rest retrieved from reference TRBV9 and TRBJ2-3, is DSGVTQTPKHLITATGQRVTLRCSPRSGDLSVYWYQQSLDQGLQFLIQYYNGEERAKGNILERFSAQQFPDLHSELNLSSLELGDSALYFCASGLASTDTQYFGPGTRLTVL.

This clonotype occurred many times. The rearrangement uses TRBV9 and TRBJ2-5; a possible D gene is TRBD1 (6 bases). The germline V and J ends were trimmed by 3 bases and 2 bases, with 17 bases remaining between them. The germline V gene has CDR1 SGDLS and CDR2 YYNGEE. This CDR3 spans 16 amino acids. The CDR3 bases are TGTGCCAGCAGCGGCCCCACGGGACACTCACAAGAGACCCAGTACTTC. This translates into CASSGPTGHSQETQYF.

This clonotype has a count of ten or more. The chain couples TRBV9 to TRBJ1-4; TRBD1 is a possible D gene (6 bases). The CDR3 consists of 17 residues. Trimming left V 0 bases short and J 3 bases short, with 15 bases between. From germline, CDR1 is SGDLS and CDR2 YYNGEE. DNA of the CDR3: TGTGCCAGCAGCGTAGGGGAGGTGAAGGGGGCTAATGAAAAACTGTTTTTT. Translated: CASSVGEVKGANEKLFF.